This is a list of T cell receptor beta chains from one sample in a study of cytomegalovirus exposure and HLA in healthy donors. Only in-frame clones appear in the TCRdb table, and some are missing; sequencing was by immunoSEQ multiplex PCR. The data show some 190,000 clones, with about 82% seen just once and 1.5% to 2% held by the top ten. Sequenced input: PBMCs. These TCRs come from a woman in her twenties or thirties in good health and CMV-seronegative. Each CDR3 is given with its conserved first and last residue. Fields, in order: D gene, clone size, V gene, J gene, CDR3 DNA, CDR3 protein. A D gene is named only where the DNA matches it firmly. The listing skips clone size in some rows; elsewhere it reads once, few, many or a size class.

-	-	TRBV27	TRBJ1-1	TGTGCCAGCAGCCCTGCGGGCACTGAAGCTTTCTTT	CASSPAGTEAFF
-	few	TRBV5-1	TRBJ1-1	TGCGCCAGCAGTTCCTCGGGGGGCAACACTGAAGCTTTCTTT	CASSSSGGNTEAFF
TRBD2	-	TRBV9	TRBJ2-5	TGTGCCAGCAGCCCGTCGGGGGGCCAAGAGACCCAGTACTTC	CASSPSGGQETQYF
-	few	TRBV30	TRBJ1-5	TGTGCCTGGAGTGAAATGCAGATTAGCAATCAGCCCCAGCATTTT	CAWSEMQISNQPQHF
-	-	TRBV6-5	TRBJ1-2	TGTGCCAGCTGCTTAGACATCCGCTATGGCTACACCTTC	CASCLDIRYGYTF
TRBD2	-	TRBV19	TRBJ2-2	TGTGCCAGTCGCCTAGCGGGAAACACCGGGGAGCTGTTTTTT	CASRLAGNTGELFF
TRBD2	-	TRBV2	TRBJ2-1	TGTGCCAGCAGTGCCGGTCGTAGCGGGGATTACAATGAGCAGTTCTTC	CASSAGRSGDYNEQFF
-	-	TRBV6-5	TRBJ2-1	TGTGCCAGCAGTTATTTTCGCGGGGACTACAATGAGCAGTTCTTC	CASSYFRGDYNEQFF
-	-	TRBV7-8	TRBJ2-2	TGTGCCAGCAGAACCGACGGAGGGAACGGGGAGCTGTTTTTT	CASRTDGGNGELFF
TRBD1	-	TRBV18	TRBJ1-4	TGTGCCAGCTCACCCCCGGGACAGCCAAATGAAAAACTGTTTTTT	CASSPPGQPNEKLFF
TRBD2	-	TRBV7-8	TRBJ2-1	TGTGCCAGCAGCTTAGCGCCTGGCGGGGGGAAGTTCAATGAGCAGTTCTTC	CASSLAPGGGKFNEQFF
-	-	TRBV6-1	TRBJ1-5	TGTGCCAGCAGTGAAACAGCTGACCCCCAGCCCCAGCATTTT	CASSETADPQPQHF
TRBD2	once	TRBV7-9	TRBJ2-3	TGTGCCAGCAGCTCGACTAGCGGGGGGGCTGATACGCAGTATTTT	CASSSTSGGADTQYF
TRBD1	-	TRBV7-9	TRBJ1-1	TGTGCCAGCAGCTTAGGACAGGGTTTTGTCGCTTTCTTT	CASSLGQGFVAFF
TRBD2	-	TRBV5-1	TRBJ2-5	TGCGCCAGCAGCTTGGCACCGACTAGCGGGGGCCGGTACCAAGAGACCCAGTACTTC	CASSLAPTSGGRYQETQYF
-	once	TRBV27	TRBJ1-5	TGTGCCAGCAGTTTATGGCCAGGCAATCAGCCCCAGCATTTT	CASSLWPGNQPQHF
-	-	TRBV11-2	TRBJ2-1	TGTGCCAGCAGCTTCCGCCCGACTCCGAGCTCCTACAATGAGCAGTTCTTC	CASSFRPTPSSYNEQFF
TRBD1	-	TRBV4-1	TRBJ2-5	TGCGCCAGCAGCCAGCCCTACAGGGGGAGGTACCAAGAGACCCAGTACTTC	CASSQPYRGRYQETQYF
-	-	TRBV15	TRBJ2-2	TGTGCCACCAGCAGACTCCGGGAGCTGTTTTTT	CATSRLRELFF
TRBD1	-	TRBV2	TRBJ1-6	TGTGCCAGCAAGACAGGGTTGAATTCACCCCTCCACTTT	CASKTGLNSPLHF
-	-	TRBV11-2	TRBJ1-2	TGTGCCAGCAGCCCCCTATTTAACTATGGCTACACCTTC	CASSPLFNYGYTF
-	-	TRBV5-6	TRBJ2-7	TGTGCCAGCAGCTTGTACGGGGTGTACGAGCAGTACTTC	CASSLYGVYEQYF
-	-	TRBV6-1	TRBJ1-2	TGTGCCAGCTTTCTATTACAGGATGGCTACACCTTC	CASFLLQDGYTF
-	-	TRBV2	TRBJ2-2	TGTGCCAGCGGGGGGGCACGGACCGGGGAGCTGTTTTTT	CASGGARTGELFF
TRBD1	once	TRBV2	TRBJ1-4	TGTGCCAGCAGTCAACAGGGGGCTCTTGAAAAACTGTTTTTT	CASSQQGALEKLFF
-	-	TRBV10-3	TRBJ2-7	TGTGCCACGGCGCAGGGTGCCCACGAGCAGTACTTC	CATAQGAHEQYF
-	-	TRBV5-4	TRBJ2-7	TGTGCCAGCAGCTCTGACTCGAGCTCCTACGAGCAGTACTTC	CASSSDSSSYEQYF
TRBD1	once	TRBV29-1	TRBJ2-7	TGCAGCGCTCTCGGACAGGGGCTATCCTACGAGCAGTACTTC	CSALGQGLSYEQYF
TRBD1	once	TRBV2	TRBJ2-1	TGTGCCAGCAGGCGGACAGGGGATAATGAGCAGTTCTTC	CASRRTGDNEQFF
TRBD1	-	TRBV25-1	TRBJ2-1	TGTGCCAGCAGAGAGGGACAGGGCCCTGGCGATGAGCAGTTCTTC	CASREGQGPGDEQFF
-	few	TRBV4-1	TRBJ2-1	TGCGCCAGCAGCCAAGGAGACGTAAGAGGTGACAATGAGCAGTTCTTC	CASSQGDVRGDNEQFF